This record covers a single TCR beta chain. What it binds is not known. These data originate in a study of shared clonotypes between healthy human individuals. On the study more broadly: Donors were a couple of women and a few men aged 18 to 49.

Germline V CDR1 and CDR2: SGHRS, YFSETQ. The V gene lost 0 bases and the J gene lost 3 bases, with 10 bases spanning the gap. The CDR3 spans 15 residues. Genomic DNA from each subset was divided evenly over several immunoSEQ plates. Sequenced by immunoSEQ multiplex PCR; TCRdb stores in-frame clones only, minus some. The table lists over a million clones, around 98% of them singletons, with 0.4% to 0.55% in the top ten. Regarding the study as a whole: For naive CD4 cells, 4% to 5% of clonotypes were shared across a handful of donors. How much donors shared clonotypes was expected to be affected by sequencing depth.

The specimen was naive CD4+ T cells sorted from blood. Described subset: CD45RA+ positively selected. This TCR was recovered from a man under 40 in good health. V gene TRBV5-1 combines with J gene TRBJ1-5; no firm D call. CDR3 amino acids: CASSLAGSYNQPQHF. Here the CDR3 DNA reads TGCGCCAGCAGCTTGGCCGGCAGTTACAATCAGCCCCAGCATTTT. The full variable domain, rest sourced from reference TRBV5-1 and TRBJ1-5, is KAGVTQTPRYLIKTRGQQVTLSCSPISGHRSVSWYQQTPGQGLQFLFEYFSETQRNKGNFPGRFSGRQFSNSRSEMNVSTLELGDSALYLCASSLAGSYNQPQHFGDGTRLSIL.